A single sample is the source of the 19 T cell receptor beta chains below, sequenced in a study of T cell responses to AZD1222 COVID-19 vaccine. TCRdb keeps only in-frame clones here, not all; method: immunoSEQ multiplex PCR. The data hold more than 100,000 clones, with roughly 92% observed a single time. This material consisted of peripheral blood, taken on day 0 of AZD1222 vaccination. The receptors come from an adult in good health.

The V call is TRBV6-5, the J call TRBJ2-1; D may correspond to TRBD1 or TRBD2 (5 bases each). The CDR3 contains 14 residues. Per the germline V gene, CDR1 is MNHEY and CDR2 is SVGAGI. Trimming took off 7 bases at V and 5 bases at J, with 15 bases between the two ends. The CDR3 spells CASNSRDGNNEQFF. The CDR3, as DNA: TGTGCCAGCAACTCCCGGGACGGAAACAATGAGCAGTTCTTC.

This chain uses TRBV30 with TRBJ2-7; 16 nucleotides align to TRBD2. Germline values: CDR1 GTSNPN, CDR2 SVGIG (reference sequence). CDR3 size: 16 residues. V gave up 4 bases and J gave up 9 bases; unmatched junction bases: 12. The CDR3 coding sequence is TGTGCCTGGACCTTCCCAGGGACTAGCGGGGGGGCTGCGCAGTACTTC. This sequence encodes CAWTFPGTSGGAAQYF.

The genes are TRBV24-1 and TRBJ2-5; D is perhaps TRBD1 (6 bases). Germline CDR1 and CDR2: KGHDR and SFDVKD. V dropped 1 base and J dropped 2 bases, with 13 bases sitting between them. The CDR3 sequence is 16 residues long. DNA for the CDR3: TGTGCCACCAGTGATTTCACAGGGTCAGGGCAAGAGACCCAGTACTTC. Translation gives CATSDFTGSGQETQYF.

This sequence joins TRBV7-9 and TRBJ2-1; no clear D gene. Trimming took off 0 bases at V and 8 bases at J, with 11 bases between the two ends. This CDR3 is built from 14 residues. Germline CDR1 is SEHNR and CDR2 is FQNEAQ (reference sequence). The CDR3 nucleotides read TGTGCCAGCAGCTTAGCGCACCCTGTGGATGAGCAGTTCTTC. Encoded protein: CASSLAHPVDEQFF.

The rearrangement links TRBV30 to TRBJ1-5; unclear D gene. Germline loops: CDR1 GTSNPN, CDR2 SVGIG (reference sequence). Trimming removed 2 bases from V and 7 bases from J, with 12 bases in between. The CDR3 loop spans 13 amino acids. The CDR3 region has the DNA TGTGCCTGGAGTCCGCTACCCCAACAGCCCCAGCATTTT. Its translation: CAWSPLPQQPQHF.

The chain couples TRBV30 to TRBJ1-5, with D perhaps matching TRBD1 (5 bases). The CDR3 spans 15 residues. With 5 bases removed from V and 3 bases from J, the gap between germline ends came to 17 bases. Germline CDR1 and CDR2: GTSNPN and SVGIG (reference sequence). Here the CDR3 DNA reads TGTGCCTGGGGTGACCCCCAGGGTTACAATCAGCCCCAGCATTTT. Encoded protein: CAWGDPQGYNQPQHF.

The genes are TRBV19 and TRBJ1-1; the D gene is possibly TRBD1 (6 bases). Germline CDR1 is LNHDA and CDR2 is SQIVND (reference sequence). V dropped 4 bases and J dropped 2 bases, with 8 bases sitting between them. The CDR3 is 13 residues long. The CDR3 spells CASSKGVNTEAFF. CDR3 in DNA: TGTGCCAGTAGTAAGGGGGTTAACACTGAAGCTTTCTTT. Filled out from reference TRBV19 and TRBJ1-1, the complete variable domain reads DGGITQSPKYLFRKEGQNVTLSCEQNLNHDAMYWYRQDPGQGLRLIYYSQIVNDFQKGDIAEGYSVSREKKESFPLTVTSAQKNPTAFYLCASSKGVNTEAFFGQGTRLTVV.

The V gene is TRBV18, the J gene TRBJ2-1, with 10 bases that match TRBD1. The V gene's germline CDR1 is KGHSH and CDR2 LQKENI. The V and J ends lost 6 bases and 8 bases, in that order; junction bases with no gene match: 1. CDR3 length: 12 residues. CDR3 sequence reads: CASSGQGYEQFF. The CDR3 region has the DNA TGTGCCAGCTCGGGACAGGGGTATGAGCAGTTCTTC.

The rearrangement links TRBV21-1 to TRBJ2-1; the listed D gene, TRBD2, was not tested against the DNA. TRBV21-1 is noted as a pseudogene. This CDR3 spans 17 amino acids. The CDR3 protein is CASSKIRGTSGINEQFF. The CDR3 DNA is TGTGCCAGCAGCAAAATAAGGGGGACTAGCGGGATAAATGAGCAGTTCTTC.

V usage is TRBV3-1 (or the pseudogene TRBV3-2) and J usage is TRBJ1-2; D call uncertain. Germline CDR1 LGHDT, CDR2 YNNKEL (reference sequence). This CDR3 has 16 amino acids. V was pared by 0 bases and J by 4 bases, with 15 bases between. The CDR3 loop reads CASSQDGRQYSYGYTF. The DNA of the CDR3 is TGTGCCAGCAGCCAAGACGGGAGGCAGTACAGCTATGGCTACACCTTC.

J is TRBJ2-1 and V is TRBV4-1; TRBD2 agrees at 9 bases. Germline CDR1 and CDR2: MGHRA and YSYEKL. This CDR3 has 15 amino acids. J was trimmed by 4 bases and V by 1 base; bases with no gene match: 2. As DNA, the CDR3 is TGCGCCAGCAGCCAAGTTCTAGCGGGATACAATGAGCAGTTCTTC. It encodes CASSQVLAGYNEQFF.

The V gene is TRBV18, the J gene TRBJ2-7, with D perhaps matching TRBD1 (6 bases). The length of the CDR3 is 12 residues. Per the germline V gene, CDR1 is KGHSH and CDR2 is LQKENI. The V and J ends lost 4 bases and 3 bases respectively, with 7 bases between them. The CDR3 is CASSRDIYEQYF. The CDR3, as DNA: TGTGCCAGCTCACGGGACATCTACGAGCAGTACTTC.

The chain combines TRBV15 with TRBJ2-7; D remains unclear. In germline, CDR1 is LNHNV, CDR2 YYDKDF (reference sequence). Trimming cost V 0 bases and J 4 bases, with 13 bases left between them. The CDR3 is 15 amino acids. The DNA for the CDR3 is TGTGCCACCAGCAGAGAAACAGCTTACCCTTACGAGCAGTACTTC. Protein product: CATSRETAYPYEQYF.

The rearrangement joins TRBV28 to TRBJ1-4, with D perhaps matching TRBD1 (5 bases). Germline V CDR1 and CDR2: MDHEN, SYDVKM. The V gene lost 5 bases and the J gene lost 5 bases, with 15 bases spanning the gap. The CDR3 has 15 amino acids. The CDR3, as DNA: TGTGCCAGCAGTCCGCCGGGACGGGCCAATGAAAAACTGTTTTTT. It translates to CASSPPGRANEKLFF. Variable domain in full (rest from reference TRBV28 and TRBJ1-4): DVKVTQSSRYLVKRTGEKVFLECVQDMDHENMFWYRQDPGLGLRLIYFSYDVKMKEKGDIPEGYSVSREKKERFSLILESASTNQTSMYLCASSPPGRANEKLFFGSGTQLSVL.

The J gene is TRBJ1-2, the V gene TRBV7-9, with 7 nucleotides matching TRBD1. The CDR3 has 16 residues. Germline CDR1 and CDR2: SEHNR and FQNEAQ (reference sequence). With 5 bases clipped from V and 7 bases from J, the junction kept 16 bases outside the gene matches. CDR3 amino acids: CASSPRSLPGGTGYTF. CDR3 DNA sequence: TGTGCCAGCAGCCCTAGATCCCTCCCAGGGGGTACTGGCTACACCTTC.

This clone occurred once. CDR3 sequence reads: CASSLSYRFIYGYTF. The CDR3 nucleotides are TGTGCCAGCAGTTTATCCTACAGGTTTATCTATGGCTACACCTTC. This chain joins TRBV27 and TRBJ1-2, with a weak D call TRBD1 (5 bases). The CDR3 totals 15 residues. Germline V lookup: CDR1 MNHEY, CDR2 SMNVEV (reference sequence). V was cut by 0 bases and J by 4 bases, with 12 bases left in between.

The chain has TRBV7-9 and TRBJ1-2; D may be TRBD1 (6 bases). CDR1 and CDR2 from the germline V gene are SEHNR and FQNEAQ (reference sequence). The CDR3 runs 14 residues. Trimming stripped 5 bases from V and 8 bases from J, with 18 bases between. In nucleotides, the CDR3 is TGTGCCAGCAGCCGAAGTTCAGGGGAACGGGGCTACACCTTC. This encodes CASSRSSGERGYTF.

This clone was detected once. The V and J genes are TRBV9 and TRBJ2-5; D uncertain. The V gene's germline CDR1 is SGDLS and CDR2 YYNGEE. The V gene lost 0 bases and the J gene lost 4 bases, with 4 bases spanning the gap. The CDR3 is 12 amino acids. The CDR3 region is CASSVEGETQYF. In DNA, the CDR3 is TGTGCCAGCAGCGTAGAGGGAGAGACCCAGTACTTC.

The chain uses TRBV24-1 and TRBJ1-2; D is possibly TRBD1 (6 bases). Germline V gene lookup returns CDR1 KGHDR and CDR2 SFDVKD. The CDR3 sequence is 14 residues long. V lost 5 bases and J 6 bases, leaving 15 bases between the germline ends. The CDR3 region is CATSGFRSGDGYTF. DNA of the CDR3: TGTGCCACCAGTGGCTTTCGGTCAGGGGATGGCTACACCTTC.